This T cell receptor beta chain was captured in a study of T-cell memory formation after mild COVID-19. Study information: In these data, TCR clusters were largely donor specific.

A single record per CDR3 protein comes from TCRdb applying MiXCR to the 5' RACE reads. The sample contains fewer than 250,000 distinct CDR3 sequences, roughly 15% of which appear only once. Study-wide findings and caveats: Most CD4+ clones that shrank were in CM and EM, while CD8+ ones turned up in EMRA. The study found balanced CD4/CD8 in clones contracting day 15 to 85 and a CD4+ lean in later expanders. In pre-infection memory, a portion of responding clones appeared, which suggested that cross-reactive memory joined.

This clonotype was detected only a few times. Its antigen is not identified. The sequencing input was PBMCs or a T cell subset sorted from them (not recorded which). This clonotype was sampled from an adult woman who had mild COVID-19 (a few samples of this study predate the infection). Cell type and time point are not known.

The CDR3 coding sequence is TGTGCCAGCAGTTTAGCGGACGGTCCCTATGGCTACACCTTC. This codes for CASSLADGPYGYTF. The chain combines TRBV12-3 or TRBV12-4 with TRBJ1-2; no reliable D call. The CDR3 has 14 residues. Between the trimmed V and J ends, which lost 0 bases and 4 bases, there was a span of 9 bases.